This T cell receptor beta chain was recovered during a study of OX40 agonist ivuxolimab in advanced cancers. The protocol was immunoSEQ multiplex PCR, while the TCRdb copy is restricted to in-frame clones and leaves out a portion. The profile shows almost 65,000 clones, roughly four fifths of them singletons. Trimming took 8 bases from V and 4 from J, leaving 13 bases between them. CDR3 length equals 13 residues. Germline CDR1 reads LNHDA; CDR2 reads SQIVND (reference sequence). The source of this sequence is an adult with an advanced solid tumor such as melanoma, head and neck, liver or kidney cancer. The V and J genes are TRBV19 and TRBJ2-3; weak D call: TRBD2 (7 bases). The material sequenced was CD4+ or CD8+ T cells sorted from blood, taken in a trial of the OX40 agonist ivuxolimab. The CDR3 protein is CASGGGGSDTQYF. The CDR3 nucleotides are TGTGCCAGTGGCGGCGGGGGCTCAGATACGCAGTATTTT.